This T cell receptor (beta chain) was identified during a study of T cell repertoires in cytomegalovirus infection. Study background: Public TCR beta signatures marked donors with CMV infection and the matching HLA. The study, taken as a whole, reports: Summed frequency of shared TCR beta families picked out CMV carriers who also had the relevant HLA. The ex vivo response showed dominance by HLA-C-restricted CMV-specific TCR beta clonotypes.

TCRdb re-called the reads through MiXCR, storing one row per CDR3 protein. The data show approximately 990,000 distinct CDR3 sequences, with about a third seen just once and about 14% held by the top ten. This clonotype has ten or more counts. Its antigen is as yet unknown. The germline V and J ends were trimmed by 0 bases and 2 bases, with 19 bases remaining between them. This CDR3 has 18 amino acids. Germline V CDR1 and CDR2: LGHNT, FRNRAP. This chain joins TRBV12-5 and TRBJ2-5, with a weak D call TRBD2 (7 bases). The sequence was collected from a human donor in good health (CMV status not recorded). Some clones in this sample may be carry-over from other donors' samples. The sample here was cultured CD8+ T cells from PBMCs, taken from culture after CMV antigen stimulation. The CDR3 sequence: CASGLVSREGGEQETQYF. In DNA, the CDR3 is TGTGCTAGTGGTTTGGTATCGAGGGAGGGGGGGGAACAAGAGACCCAGTACTTC.